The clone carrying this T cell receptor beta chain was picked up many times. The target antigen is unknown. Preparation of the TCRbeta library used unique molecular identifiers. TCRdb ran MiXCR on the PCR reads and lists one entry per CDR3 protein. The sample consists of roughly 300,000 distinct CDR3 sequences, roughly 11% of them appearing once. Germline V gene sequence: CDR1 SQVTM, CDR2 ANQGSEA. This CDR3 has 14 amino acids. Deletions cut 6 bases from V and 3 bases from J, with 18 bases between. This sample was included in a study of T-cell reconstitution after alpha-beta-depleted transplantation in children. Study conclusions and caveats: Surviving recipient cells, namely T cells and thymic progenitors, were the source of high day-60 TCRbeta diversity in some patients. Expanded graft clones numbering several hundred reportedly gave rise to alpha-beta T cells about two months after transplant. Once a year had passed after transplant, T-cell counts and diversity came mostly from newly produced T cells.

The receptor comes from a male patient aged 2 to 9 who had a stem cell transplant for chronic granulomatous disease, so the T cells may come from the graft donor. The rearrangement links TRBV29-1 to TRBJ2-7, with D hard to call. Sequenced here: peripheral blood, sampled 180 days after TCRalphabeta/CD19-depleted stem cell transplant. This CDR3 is CSVAESMGYYEQYF. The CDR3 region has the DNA TGCAGCGTGGCCGAGAGCATGGGGTACTACGAGCAGTACTTC.